Presented here are 16 T cell receptor beta chains from one specimen sequenced in a study of shared clonotypes between healthy human individuals. Profiled with immunoSEQ multiplex PCR; TCRdb holds only in-frame clones, not every one. The sample records 650,000 to 800,000 clones, 72% being singletons. The material sequenced was memory CD4+ T cells sorted from blood. Subset of the sample: CD45RA-negative fraction. The receptors derive from a woman aged 30 to 39 in good health.

The V and J genes are TRBV2 and TRBJ1-5; D remains unclear. This CDR3 spans 13 amino acids. V was clipped by 4 bases and J by 5 bases, with 9 bases between them. Germline V CDR1 and CDR2: SNHLY, FYNNEI. The CDR3 reads CASSVVSYQPQHF. The CDR3 nucleotides read TGTGCCAGCAGTGTAGTTAGTTATCAGCCCCAGCATTTT.

The chain employs TRBV5-1 and TRBJ2-1, with 13 bases matching TRBD2. The CDR3 is 15 residues long. Germline-derived CDR1 and CDR2 are SGHRS and YFSETQ. J lost 9 bases, V lost 5 bases, and 8 bases had no gene match. The DNA of the CDR3 is TGCGCCAGCAGGACCACTAGCGGGAGGGCTGCTGAGCAGTTCTTC. Translation: CASRTTSGRAAEQFF.

This clone turned up a few times. The rearrangement joins TRBV30 to TRBJ2-5, with a possible D match to TRBD1 (6 bases). V lost 2 bases and J lost 4, with 11 bases in between. This CDR3 spans 13 amino acids. Germline V gene sequence: CDR1 GTSNPN, CDR2 SVGIG (reference sequence). CDR3 sequence reads: CAWSSSRGETQYF. For the CDR3, the DNA is TGTGCCTGGAGTTCTAGCAGGGGAGAGACCCAGTACTTC.

This chain connects TRBV6-5 to TRBJ1-5, with a tentative D call TRBD1 (6 bases). In germline, CDR1 is MNHEY, CDR2 SVGAGI. This CDR3 is 13 amino acids long. V lost 7 bases and J lost 0, with 7 bases in between. CDR3 nucleotide sequence: TGTGCCAGCACGGGACATAGCAATCAGCCCCAGCATTTT. Its protein is CASTGHSNQPQHF.

In DNA form, the CDR3 reads TGTGCCAGCAGTGGCCCGGGGACCACTAAAAACATTCAGTACTTC. It translates to CASSGPGTTKNIQYF. The chain employs TRBV25-1 and TRBJ2-4; D assignment may be TRBD1 or TRBD2 (5 bases each). The CDR3 runs to 15 residues. Germline V CDR1 and CDR2: MGHDK, SYGVNS. Trimming cost V 4 bases and J 4 bases, with 14 bases left between them.

J is TRBJ1-5 and V is TRBV28, with 9 bases identical to TRBD1. Unmatched junction bases numbered 3, after V lost 6 bases and J lost 6 bases. This CDR3 is 13 amino acids long. Germline V gives CDR1 MDHEN, CDR2 SYDVKM. CDR3 residues: CASSGQGPQPQHF. The CDR3, as DNA: TGTGCCAGCAGCGGACAGGGGCCTCAGCCCCAGCATTTT.

V is TRBV28 and J is TRBJ2-3; 8 positions match TRBD2. The CDR3 loop spans 14 amino acids. J was trimmed by 3 bases and V by 6 bases; bases with no gene match: 5. Germline CDR1 MDHEN, CDR2 SYDVKM. The chain's CDR3 is CASRSGSRTDTQYF. CDR3 bases: TGTGCCAGCAGGAGCGGGAGCCGGACAGATACGCAGTATTTT. The whole variable domain, filled in from reference TRBV28 and TRBJ2-3, reads DVKVTQSSRYLVKRTGEKVFLECVQDMDHENMFWYRQDPGLGLRLIYFSYDVKMKEKGDIPEGYSVSREKKERFSLILESASTNQTSMYLCASRSGSRTDTQYFGPGTRLTVL.

The V and J genes are TRBV28 and TRBJ2-2, with 8 bases identical to TRBD2. The CDR3 sequence is 17 residues long. After removal of 5 bases from V and 5 bases from J, the junction contained 13 bases not matched to a gene. The germline gives CDR1 MDHEN, CDR2 SYDVKM. The CDR3 DNA is TGTGCCAGCAGTCCACCCCGCGGGCTAGCGGGTACCGGGGAGCTGTTTTTT. Protein sequence: CASSPPRGLAGTGELFF.

This clone was seen a single time. The V gene is TRBV27, the J gene TRBJ2-5, with D possibly TRBD1 on 5 matching bases. Trimming pared 5 bases from V and 4 bases from J, leaving 11 bases between. The CDR3 is 13 residues long. From germline, CDR1 is MNHEY and CDR2 SMNVEV (reference sequence). The CDR3 DNA reads TGTGCCAGCAGTCTAACACAGGTAGAGACCCAGTACTTC. It codes for CASSLTQVETQYF.

The rearrangement uses TRBV5-4 and TRBJ2-1; TRBD2 matches 13 bases. CDR3 size: 17 residues. The V segment lost 0 bases and the J segment 6 bases; nucleotides outside the gene matches: 6. CDR1 and CDR2 from the germline V gene are SGHNT and YYREEE (reference sequence). The CDR3 is CASSLDSGTSGINEQFF. The CDR3 DNA is TGTGCCAGCAGCTTGGACTCCGGGACTAGCGGGATCAATGAGCAGTTCTTC.

This chain links TRBV28 with TRBJ2-7; 8 nucleotides match TRBD1. TRBJ2-1 matches the DNA end more closely, so the J call is doubtful. CDR1 and CDR2 from the germline V gene are MDHEN and SYDVKM. CDR3 size: 18 residues. CDR3: CASSGPGQEIPGGNEQFF. The DNA of the CDR3 is TGTGCCAGCAGTGGACCGGGACAGGAAATACCCGGGGGCAATGAGCAGTTCTTC.

The chain couples TRBV6-5 to TRBJ2-7, with D unresolved. The V end was cut by 5 bases, the J end by 0 bases, with 11 bases between. Germline lookup yields CDR1 MNHEY and CDR2 SVGAGI. The CDR3 length is 14 residues. DNA of the CDR3: TGTGCCAGCAGTCCAGTGGGCAGCTCCTACGAGCAGTACTTC. Encoded protein: CASSPVGSSYEQYF.

The chain has TRBV6-5 and TRBJ1-1; D gene uncertain. The V end was cut by 8 bases, the J end by 3 bases, with 13 bases between. The CDR3 covers 13 residues. CDR1 MNHEY and CDR2 SVGAGI come from the germline V gene. The CDR3: CASRWTLDTEAFF. As DNA, the CDR3 is TGTGCCAGCCGCTGGACCCTGGACACTGAAGCTTTCTTT.

In this sample, this clone turned up a few times. V is TRBV19 and J is TRBJ1-5; maybe TRBD1 (6 bases). Germline loops: CDR1 LNHDA, CDR2 SQIVND (reference sequence). The CDR3 is 16 amino acids. V was shortened by 5 bases and J by 2 bases, with 16 bases between the two germline ends. The CDR3 DNA reads TGTGCCAGTAGTGTTCTGAACAGGGCTCGCAATCAGCCCCAGCATTTT. Its translation is CASSVLNRARNQPQHF.

V gene TRBV14 combines with J gene TRBJ2-5, with D hard to call. Germline CDR1 is SGHDN and CDR2 is FVKESK. The CDR3 loop spans 14 amino acids. Between the trimmed V and J ends, which lost 1 base and 4 bases, there was a span of 10 bases. The CDR3 is CASSQATGLETQYF. The CDR3 DNA is TGTGCCAGCAGCCAAGCCACGGGTTTAGAGACCCAGTACTTC.

The chain is built from TRBV4-1 and TRBJ1-6, with D tentatively TRBD1 (5 bases). The CDR3 is made up of 16 amino acids. Germline V CDR1 and CDR2: MGHRA, YSYEKL. The ends were cut back, 4 bases at V and 0 bases at J, with 10 bases in the middle. The CDR3 here is CASSPSGSSYNSPLHF. CDR3 nucleotide sequence: TGCGCCAGCAGCCCCTCAGGGAGCTCCTATAATTCACCCCTCCACTTT.